Described below is a single T cell receptor beta chain sequence and its context. MiXCR, run by TCRdb on the reads, gives a single entry per CDR3 protein. This table holds about 680,000 distinct CDR3 sequences, roughly a quarter found once. This record comes from a study of T cell repertoires in cytomegalovirus infection. V trimming: 4 bases; J trimming: 4 bases; junction bases outside the gene matches: 16. The CDR3 has 18 residues. CDR1 is SGHRS, CDR2 YFSETQ, per germline. The sample comprised CD8+ T cells from PBMCs. The V call is TRBV5-1, the J call TRBJ2-1; 8 bases are a match to TRBD1. This TCR came from a human donor in good health (CMV status not recorded). Some clones in this sample may be carry-over from other donors' samples. Written as DNA, the CDR3 is TGCGCCAGCAGCACCAATTACAGGGGGTCAAAATTTTACAATGAGCAGTTCTTC. Protein: CASSTNYRGSKFYNEQFF.